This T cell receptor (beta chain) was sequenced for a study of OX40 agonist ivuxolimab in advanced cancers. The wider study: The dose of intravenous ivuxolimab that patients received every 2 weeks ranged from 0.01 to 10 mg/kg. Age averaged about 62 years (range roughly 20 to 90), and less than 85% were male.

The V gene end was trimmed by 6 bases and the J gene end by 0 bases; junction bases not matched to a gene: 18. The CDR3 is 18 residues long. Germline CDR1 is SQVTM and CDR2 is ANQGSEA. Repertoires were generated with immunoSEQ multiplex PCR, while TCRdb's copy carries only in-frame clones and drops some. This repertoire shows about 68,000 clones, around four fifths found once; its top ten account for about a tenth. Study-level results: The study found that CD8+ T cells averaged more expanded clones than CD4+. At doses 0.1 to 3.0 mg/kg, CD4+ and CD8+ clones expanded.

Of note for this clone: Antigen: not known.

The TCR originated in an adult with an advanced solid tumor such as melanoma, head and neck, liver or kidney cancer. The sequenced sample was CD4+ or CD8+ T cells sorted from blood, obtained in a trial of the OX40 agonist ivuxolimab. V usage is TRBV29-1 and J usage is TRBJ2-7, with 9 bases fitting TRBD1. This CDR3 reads CSVIAGTGKLVDSYEQYF. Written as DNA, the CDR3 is TGCAGCGTCATCGCCGGGACAGGGAAGTTGGTGGACTCCTACGAGCAGTACTTC.